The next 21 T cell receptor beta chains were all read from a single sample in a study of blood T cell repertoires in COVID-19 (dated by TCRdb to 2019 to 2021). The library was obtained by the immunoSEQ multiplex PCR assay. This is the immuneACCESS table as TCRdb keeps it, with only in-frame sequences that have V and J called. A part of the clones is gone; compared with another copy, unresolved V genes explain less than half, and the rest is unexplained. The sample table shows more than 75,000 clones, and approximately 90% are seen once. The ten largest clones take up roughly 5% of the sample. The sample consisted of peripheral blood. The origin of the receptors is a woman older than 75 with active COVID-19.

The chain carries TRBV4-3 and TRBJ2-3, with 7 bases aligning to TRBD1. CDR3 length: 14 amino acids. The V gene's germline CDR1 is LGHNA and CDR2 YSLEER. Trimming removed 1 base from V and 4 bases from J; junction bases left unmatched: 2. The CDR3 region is CASSQGTGADTQYF. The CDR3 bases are TGCGCCAGCAGCCAAGGCACAGGGGCAGATACGCAGTATTTT.

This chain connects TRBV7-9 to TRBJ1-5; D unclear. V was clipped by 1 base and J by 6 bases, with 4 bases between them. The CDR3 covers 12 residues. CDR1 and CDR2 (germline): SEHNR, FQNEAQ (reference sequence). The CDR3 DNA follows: TGTGCCAGCAGCTTAGACGGTCAGCCCCAGCATTTT. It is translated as CASSLDGQPQHF.

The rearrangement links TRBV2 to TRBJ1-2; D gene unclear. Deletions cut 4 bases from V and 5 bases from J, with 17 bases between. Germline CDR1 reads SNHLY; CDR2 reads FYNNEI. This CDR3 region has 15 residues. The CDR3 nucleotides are TGTGCCAGCAGTGGACGTCAGCTGGGCCCTTATGGCTACACCTTC. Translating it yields CASSGRQLGPYGYTF.

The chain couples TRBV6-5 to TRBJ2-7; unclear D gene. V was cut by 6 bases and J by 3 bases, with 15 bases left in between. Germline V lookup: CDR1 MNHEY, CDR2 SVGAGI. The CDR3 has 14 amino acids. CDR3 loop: CASREPGGVYEQYF. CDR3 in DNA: TGTGCCAGCAGAGAGCCCGGCGGAGTCTACGAGCAGTACTTC.

CDR3 sequence reads: CASSLFHVYQETQYF. DNA of the CDR3: TGTGCCAGCAGCTTGTTCCATGTGTACCAAGAGACCCAGTACTTC. V gene TRBV5-6 combines with J gene TRBJ2-5; D call uncertain. Trimming pared 1 base from V and 0 bases from J, leaving 10 bases between. The CDR3 totals 15 residues. Germline CDR1 reads SGHDT; CDR2 reads YYEEEE.

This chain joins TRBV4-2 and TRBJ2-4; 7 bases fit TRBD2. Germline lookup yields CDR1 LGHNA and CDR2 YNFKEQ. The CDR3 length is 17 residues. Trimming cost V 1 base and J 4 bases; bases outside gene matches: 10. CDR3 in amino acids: CASSQVLVSGGKNIQYF. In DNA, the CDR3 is TGTGCCAGCAGCCAAGTGTTGGTCTCGGGGGGTAAAAACATTCAGTACTTC.

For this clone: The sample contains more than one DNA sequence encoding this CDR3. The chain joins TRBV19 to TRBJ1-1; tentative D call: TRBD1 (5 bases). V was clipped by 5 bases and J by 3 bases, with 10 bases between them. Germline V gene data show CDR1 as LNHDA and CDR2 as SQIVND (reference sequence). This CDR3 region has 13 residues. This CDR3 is CASSPQGDTEAFF. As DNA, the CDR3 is TGTGCCAGTAGTCCCCAGGGTGACACTGAAGCTTTCTTT.

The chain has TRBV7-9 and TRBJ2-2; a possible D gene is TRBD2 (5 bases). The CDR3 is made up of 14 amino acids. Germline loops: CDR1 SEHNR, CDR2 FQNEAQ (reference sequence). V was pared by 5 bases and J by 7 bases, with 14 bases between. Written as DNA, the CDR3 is TGTGCCAGCAGCCGGGCCCCGGGGAACGGGGAGCTGTTTTTT. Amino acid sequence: CASSRAPGNGELFF.

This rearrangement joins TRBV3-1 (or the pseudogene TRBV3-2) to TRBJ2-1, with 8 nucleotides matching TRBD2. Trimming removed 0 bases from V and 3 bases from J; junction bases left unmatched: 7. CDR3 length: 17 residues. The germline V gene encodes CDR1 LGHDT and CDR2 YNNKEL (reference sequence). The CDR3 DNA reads TGTGCCAGCAGCCAAGATTTCGGGAGGGCCGTCTACAATGAGCAGTTCTTC. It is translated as CASSQDFGRAVYNEQFF.

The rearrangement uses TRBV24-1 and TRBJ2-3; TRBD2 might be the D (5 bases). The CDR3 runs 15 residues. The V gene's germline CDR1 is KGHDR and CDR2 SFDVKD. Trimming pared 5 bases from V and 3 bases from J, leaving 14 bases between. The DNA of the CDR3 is TGTGCCACCAGTGCTGAGGGCCCGCCGACAGATACGCAGTATTTT. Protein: CATSAEGPPTDTQYF.

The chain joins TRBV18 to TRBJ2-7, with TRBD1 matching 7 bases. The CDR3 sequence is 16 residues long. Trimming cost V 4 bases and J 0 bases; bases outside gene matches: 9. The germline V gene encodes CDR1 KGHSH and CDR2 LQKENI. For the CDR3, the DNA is TGTGCCAGCTCACTCCAAGGACAGGCAAGCTCCTACGAGCAGTACTTC. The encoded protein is CASSLQGQASSYEQYF.

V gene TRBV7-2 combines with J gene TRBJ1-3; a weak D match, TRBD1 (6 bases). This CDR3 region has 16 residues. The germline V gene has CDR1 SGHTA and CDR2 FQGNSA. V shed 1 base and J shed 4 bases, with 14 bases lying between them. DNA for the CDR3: TGTGCCAGCAGCTTAGTCGGGGGGGCGCAGGGAAACACCATATATTTT. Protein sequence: CASSLVGGAQGNTIYF. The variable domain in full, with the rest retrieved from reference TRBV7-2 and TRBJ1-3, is GAGVSQSPSNKVTEKGKDVELRCDPISGHTALYWYRQSLGQGLEFLIYFQGNSAPDKSGLPSDRFSAERTGGSVSTLTIQRTQQEDSAVYLCASSLVGGAQGNTIYFGEGSWLTVV.

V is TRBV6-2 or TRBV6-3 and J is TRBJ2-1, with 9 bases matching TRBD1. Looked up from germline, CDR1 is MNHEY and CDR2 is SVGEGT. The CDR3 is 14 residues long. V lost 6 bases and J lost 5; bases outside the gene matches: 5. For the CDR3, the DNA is TGTGCCAGCAGCACAGGGGGCGTCCACAATGAGCAGTTCTTC. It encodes CASSTGGVHNEQFF.

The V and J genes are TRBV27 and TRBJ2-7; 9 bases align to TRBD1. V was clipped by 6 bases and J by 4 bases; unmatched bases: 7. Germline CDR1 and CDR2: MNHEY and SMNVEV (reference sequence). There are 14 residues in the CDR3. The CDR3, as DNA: TGTGCCAGCAGACTAACGGGACAGGGATACGAGCAGTACTTC. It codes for CASRLTGQGYEQYF.

The CDR3 loop is CASTPPGVRDYGYTF. The CDR3 bases are TGTGCCAGCACCCCCCCCGGGGTAAGGGACTATGGCTACACCTTC. This chain uses TRBV28 with TRBJ1-2; D call uncertain. In germline, CDR1 is MDHEN, CDR2 SYDVKM. Trimming took 7 bases from V and 3 from J, leaving 18 bases between them. This CDR3 comprises 15 residues.

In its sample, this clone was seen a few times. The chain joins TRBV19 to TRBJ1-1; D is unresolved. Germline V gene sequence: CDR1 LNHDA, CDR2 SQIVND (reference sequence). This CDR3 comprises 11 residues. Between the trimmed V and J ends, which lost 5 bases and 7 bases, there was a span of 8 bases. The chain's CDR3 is CASSSPLEAFF. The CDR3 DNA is TGTGCCAGTAGTTCGCCACTTGAAGCTTTCTTT.

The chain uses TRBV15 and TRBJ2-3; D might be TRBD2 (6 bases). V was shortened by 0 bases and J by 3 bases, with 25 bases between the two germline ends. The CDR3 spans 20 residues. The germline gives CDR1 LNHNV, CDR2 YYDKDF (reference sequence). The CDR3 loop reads CATSREWAGFDVDRTDTQYF. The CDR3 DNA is TGTGCCACCAGCAGAGAGTGGGCGGGATTTGATGTTGATAGGACAGATACGCAGTATTTT. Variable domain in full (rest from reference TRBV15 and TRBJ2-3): DAMVIQNPRYQVTQFGKPVTLSCSQTLNHNVMYWYQQKSSQAPKLLFHYYDKDFNNEADTPDNFQSRRPNTSFCFLDIRSPGLGDTAMYLCATSREWAGFDVDRTDTQYFGPGTRLTVL.

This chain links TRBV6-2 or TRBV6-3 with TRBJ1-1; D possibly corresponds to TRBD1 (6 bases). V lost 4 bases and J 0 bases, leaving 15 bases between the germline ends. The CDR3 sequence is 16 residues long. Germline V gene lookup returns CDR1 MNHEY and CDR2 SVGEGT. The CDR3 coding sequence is TGTGCCAGCAGTTCCCGACAGGTCCTCATGAACACTGAAGCTTTCTTT. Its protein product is CASSSRQVLMNTEAFF.

As DNA, the CDR3 is TGTGCCAGCAGCTTAGGTGGACAGCTAAATTCACCCCTCCACTTT. It codes for CASSLGGQLNSPLHF. The V and J genes are TRBV7-6 and TRBJ1-6, with a tentative D call TRBD1 (6 bases). V was trimmed by 1 base and J by 7 bases, leaving 11 bases between them. Germline lookup yields CDR1 SGHVS and CDR2 FNYEAQ. The CDR3 has 15 amino acids.

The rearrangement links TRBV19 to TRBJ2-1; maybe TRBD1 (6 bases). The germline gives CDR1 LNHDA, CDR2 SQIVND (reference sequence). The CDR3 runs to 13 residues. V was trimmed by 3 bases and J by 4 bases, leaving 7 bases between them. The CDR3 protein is CASSMDSYNEQFF. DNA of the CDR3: TGTGCCAGTAGTATGGACAGTTACAATGAGCAGTTCTTC.

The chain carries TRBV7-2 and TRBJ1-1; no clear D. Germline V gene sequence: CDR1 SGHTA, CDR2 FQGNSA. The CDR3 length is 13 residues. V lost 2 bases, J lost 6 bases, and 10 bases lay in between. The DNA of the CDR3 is TGTGCCAGCAGCTTACGGCGGGAGTCTGAAGCTTTCTTT. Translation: CASSLRRESEAFF.